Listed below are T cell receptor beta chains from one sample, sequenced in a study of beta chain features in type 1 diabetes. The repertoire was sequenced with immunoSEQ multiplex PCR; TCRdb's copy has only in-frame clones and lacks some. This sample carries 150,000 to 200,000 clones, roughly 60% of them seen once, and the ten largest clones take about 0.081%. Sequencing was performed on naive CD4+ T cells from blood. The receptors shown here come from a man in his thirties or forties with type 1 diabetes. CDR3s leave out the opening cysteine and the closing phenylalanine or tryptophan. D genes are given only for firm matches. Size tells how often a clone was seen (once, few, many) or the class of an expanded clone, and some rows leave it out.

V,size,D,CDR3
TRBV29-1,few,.,SVGQVANTGELF
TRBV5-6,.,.,ASSKWSVYEQY
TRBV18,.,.,ASSPRQGDNYGYT
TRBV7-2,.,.,ASTSRAGANTGELF
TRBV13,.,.,ASSARGLAETQY
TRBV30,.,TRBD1,AWSVSRTSLDRKNIQY
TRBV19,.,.,ASSIVSDNEQY
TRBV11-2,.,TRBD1,ASSSPGGQGSYEQY
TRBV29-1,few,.,SVGLHNVQETQY
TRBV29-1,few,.,SVARAGAYGYT
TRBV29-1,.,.,SVATGYEQF
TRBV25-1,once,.,ASSEYDPGGYGYT
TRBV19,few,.,ASSTSYGYT
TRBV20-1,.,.,SARKTETQY
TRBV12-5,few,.,ASGSGSPGNEQF
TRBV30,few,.,AWSEGGSYEQY
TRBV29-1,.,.,SVDRDPYNEQF
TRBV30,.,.,AWSVNTGQTQY
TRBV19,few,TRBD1,ASSPGTGTNYEQY
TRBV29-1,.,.,SVRRNTEAF
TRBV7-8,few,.,ASSLRTENIQY
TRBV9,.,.,ASSVVGSNYGYT
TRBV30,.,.,AWSHSTDTQY
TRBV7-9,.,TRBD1,ASRSQSYDRVVHEQY
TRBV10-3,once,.,AIRGFTDTQY
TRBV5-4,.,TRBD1,ASTSRGSTDTQY
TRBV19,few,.,ASSQTGDTGELF
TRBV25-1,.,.,ASPLRDHYSNQPQH
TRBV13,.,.,ASSLIAVLNVSTDTQY
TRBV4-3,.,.,ASSQVWGFTYNEQF
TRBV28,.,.,ASCGETASTDTQY
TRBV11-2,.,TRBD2,ASSLSDKRGVQETQY
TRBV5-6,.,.,ASSLMQETQY
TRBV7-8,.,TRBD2,AATLLAGHETQY
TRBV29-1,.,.,SVDGSNYGYT
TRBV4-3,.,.,ASSQMQHQRTDTQY
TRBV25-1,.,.,ATSTGGDTQY
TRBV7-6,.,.,ASSLGPSNNEQF
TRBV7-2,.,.,ASSSTPGRVVNGYT
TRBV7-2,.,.,ASSLAQGGDSPLH